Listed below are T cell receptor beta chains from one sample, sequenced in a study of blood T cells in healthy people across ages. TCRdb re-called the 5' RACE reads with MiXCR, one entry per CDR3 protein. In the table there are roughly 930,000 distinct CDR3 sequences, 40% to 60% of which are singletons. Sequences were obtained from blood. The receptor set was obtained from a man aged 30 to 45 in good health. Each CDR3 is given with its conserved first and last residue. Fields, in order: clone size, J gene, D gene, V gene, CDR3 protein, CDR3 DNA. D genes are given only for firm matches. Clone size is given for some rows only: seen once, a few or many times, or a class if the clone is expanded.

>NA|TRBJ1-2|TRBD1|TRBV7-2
CASRFLAGGDYGYTF
TGTGCCAGCAGATTTTTGGCAGGGGGCGACTATGGCTACACCTTC
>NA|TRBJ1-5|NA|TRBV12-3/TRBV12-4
CASSLASLNQPQHF
TGTGCCAGCAGTTTAGCCTCCCTCAATCAGCCCCAGCATTTT
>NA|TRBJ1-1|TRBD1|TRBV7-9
CASSPGTGRRTEAFF
TGTGCCAGCAGCCCAGGGACAGGGAGGAGAACTGAAGCTTTCTTT
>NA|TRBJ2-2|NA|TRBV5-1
CASSWATSEPGELFF
TGCGCCAGCAGCTGGGCGACTTCAGAACCCGGGGAGCTGTTTTTT
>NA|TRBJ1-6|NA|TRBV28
CASIEGPNSPLHF
TGTGCCAGCATCGAAGGGCCGAATTCACCCCTCCACTTT
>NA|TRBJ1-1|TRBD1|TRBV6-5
CATKGQPNTEAFF
TGTGCCACTAAGGGACAGCCGAACACTGAAGCTTTCTTT
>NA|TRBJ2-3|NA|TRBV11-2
CASSWFKGSTDTQYF
TGTGCCAGCAGTTGGTTTAAGGGTAGCACAGATACGCAGTATTTT
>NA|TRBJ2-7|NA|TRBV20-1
CSARDISGSYEQYF
TGCAGTGCTAGAGATATCAGCGGGTCCTACGAGCAGTACTTC
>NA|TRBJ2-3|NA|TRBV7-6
CASSFKSSAPTDTQYF
TGTGCCAGCAGCTTCAAGTCTTCGGCTCCCACAGATACGCAGTATTTT
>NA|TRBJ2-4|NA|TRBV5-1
CASSGGVQGQNIQYF
TGCGCCAGCAGCGGTGGGGTACAGGGACAAAACATTCAGTACTTC
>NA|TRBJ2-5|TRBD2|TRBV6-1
CASSEAYGEGRETQYF
TGTGCCAGCAGTGAGGCTTACGGGGAGGGTCGGGAGACCCAGTACTTC
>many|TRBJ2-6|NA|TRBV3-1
CASSQGGTNSGANVLTF
TGTGCCAGCAGCCAAGGGGGAACAAACTCTGGGGCCAACGTCCTGACTTTC
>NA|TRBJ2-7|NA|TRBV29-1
CSVVSQSSYEQYF
TGCAGCGTTGTGAGTCAAAGCTCCTACGAGCAGTACTTC
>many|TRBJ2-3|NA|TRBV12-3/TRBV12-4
CASTLSGTEPVDTQYF
TGTGCCAGCACCCTATCGGGAACAGAACCCGTCGATACGCAGTATTTT
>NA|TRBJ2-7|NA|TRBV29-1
CSVAGTPSSYEQYF
TGCAGCGTTGCCGGGACCCCTAGCTCCTACGAGCAGTACTTC
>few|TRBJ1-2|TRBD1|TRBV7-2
CASSFLQGAEYGYTF
TGTGCCAGCAGCTTTCTTCAGGGGGCCGAGTATGGCTACACCTTC
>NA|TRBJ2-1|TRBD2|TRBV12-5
CASGLRGGEDEQFF
TGTGCTAGTGGTTTGCGGGGGGGTGAGGATGAGCAGTTCTTC
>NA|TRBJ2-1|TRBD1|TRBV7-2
CASSLAGQGWSEQFF
TGTGCCAGCAGCTTAGCGGGACAGGGGTGGAGTGAGCAGTTCTTC
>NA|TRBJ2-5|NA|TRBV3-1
CASSHREDQETQYF
TGTGCCAGCAGCCACCGAGAGGATCAAGAGACCCAGTACTTC
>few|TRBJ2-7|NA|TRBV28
CASSFWDGTYEQYF
TGTGCCAGCAGTTTCTGGGACGGAACCTACGAGCAGTACTTC
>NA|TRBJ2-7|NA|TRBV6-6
CASSPTPGSYEQYF
TGTGCCAGCAGTCCCACACCGGGCTCCTACGAGCAGTACTTC
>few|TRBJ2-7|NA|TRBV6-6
CASRPPYRSSYEQYF
TGTGCCAGCCGGCCGCCTTACCGGAGCTCCTACGAGCAGTACTTC
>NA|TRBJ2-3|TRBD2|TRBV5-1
CASRRGTSGSDTQYF
TGCGCCAGCAGACGGGGAACTAGCGGGTCAGATACGCAGTATTTT
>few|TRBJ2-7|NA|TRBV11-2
CASSLGAGTEQYF
TGTGCCAGCAGCTTAGGTGCTGGGACCGAGCAGTACTTC
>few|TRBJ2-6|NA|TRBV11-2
CASSLRVEANVLTF
TGTGCCAGCAGCCTGAGGGTTGAGGCCAACGTCCTGACTTTC
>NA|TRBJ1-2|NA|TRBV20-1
CSASPRGGYGYTF
TGCAGTGCGTCCCCCAGGGGAGGATACGGCTACACCTTC
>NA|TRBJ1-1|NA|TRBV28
CASSLRGFMNTEAFF
TGTGCCAGCAGTTTACGAGGTTTCATGAACACTGAAGCTTTCTTT
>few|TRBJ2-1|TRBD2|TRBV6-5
CASSYGLAGAYNEQFF
TGTGCCAGCAGTTACGGATTAGCGGGAGCCTACAATGAGCAGTTCTTC
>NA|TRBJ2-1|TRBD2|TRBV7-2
CASRAGTNNNEQFF
TGTGCCAGCAGGGCCGGGACTAACAACAATGAGCAGTTCTTC
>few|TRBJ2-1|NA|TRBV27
CASSFIPSYNEQFF
TGTGCCAGCAGCTTTATCCCCTCATACAATGAGCAGTTCTTC
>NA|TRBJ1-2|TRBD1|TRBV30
CAWIEGARGYTF
TGTGCCTGGATAGAGGGGGCACGGGGCTACACCTTC
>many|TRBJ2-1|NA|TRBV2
CASSDGVGPMQFF
TGTGCCAGCAGTGATGGGGTCGGACCGATGCAGTTCTTC
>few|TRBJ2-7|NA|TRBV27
CASSFAEVSYEQYF
TGTGCCAGCAGTTTCGCAGAAGTATCCTACGAGCAGTACTTC
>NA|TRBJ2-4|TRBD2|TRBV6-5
CASSTGGRPKNIQYF
TGTGCCAGTAGTACGGGGGGGCGGCCCAAAAACATTCAGTACTTC
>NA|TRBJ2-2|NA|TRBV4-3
CASSQETGNTGELFF
TGCGCCAGCAGCCAAGAAACAGGGAACACCGGGGAGCTGTTTTTT
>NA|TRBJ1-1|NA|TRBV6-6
CAITDRLSEAFF
TGTGCCATCACTGACAGACTCTCTGAAGCTTTCTTT
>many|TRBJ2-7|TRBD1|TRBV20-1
CSAREPDRVADEQYF
TGCAGTGCTAGAGAGCCGGACAGGGTAGCTGACGAGCAGTACTTC
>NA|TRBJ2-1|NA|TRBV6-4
CASGNGPEHEQFF
TGTGCCAGTGGAAACGGACCTGAGCATGAGCAGTTCTTC
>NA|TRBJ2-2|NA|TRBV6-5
CASSYSPGVGTGELFF
TGTGCCAGCAGTTACTCACCCGGGGTGGGGACCGGGGAGCTGTTTTTT
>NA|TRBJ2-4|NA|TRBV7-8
CASSLGGDRDKNIQYF
TGTGCCAGCAGCTTAGGGGGGGATCGGGACAAAAACATTCAGTACTTC
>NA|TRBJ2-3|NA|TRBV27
CASSPVARGLSDTQYF
TGTGCCAGCAGTCCAGTGGCGAGGGGCCTGTCGGATACGCAGTATTTT
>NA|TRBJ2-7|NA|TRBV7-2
CTSSSSREQYF
TGTACCAGCAGCTCCAGTCGCGAGCAGTACTTC
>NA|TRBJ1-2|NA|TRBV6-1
CASSSPQHDGYTF
TGTGCCAGCAGTTCCCCTCAACACGATGGCTACACCTTC
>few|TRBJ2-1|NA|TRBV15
CATSPRGTPSTSTYNEQFF
TGTGCCACCAGCCCTCGAGGGACACCTAGTACGTCTACCTACAATGAGCAGTTCTTC